This passage covers 12 T cell receptor beta chains from one sample sequenced in a study of blood T cell repertoires in COVID-19. Clones were sequenced by immunoSEQ multiplex PCR, and TCRdb holds only the in-frame ones, with some missing. Of 150,000 to 200,000 clones listed, approximately 80% are singletons. The specimen was peripheral blood. Receptors were obtained from a woman in her fifties or sixties with acute or convalescent COVID-19.

The rearrangement uses TRBV29-1 and TRBJ2-1; 14 bases match TRBD2. Germline lookup yields CDR1 SQVTM and CDR2 ANQGSEA. This CDR3 is built from 15 residues. The V segment lost 6 bases and the J segment 8 bases; nucleotides outside the gene matches: 9. Here the CDR3 reads CSVAGGTSGGYEQFF. The CDR3 DNA follows: TGCAGCGTCGCCGGGGGGACTAGCGGGGGCTATGAGCAGTTCTTC.

J is TRBJ2-3 and V is TRBV5-1; D uncertain. This CDR3 comprises 11 residues. The germline gives CDR1 SGHRS, CDR2 YFSETQ. Trimming took off 4 bases at V and 5 bases at J, with 5 bases between the two ends. DNA of the CDR3: TGCGCCAGCAGCGGCAAAGATACGCAGTATTTT. Residues: CASSGKDTQYF. Full variable domain (outside the CDR3, taken from reference TRBV5-1 and TRBJ2-3): KAGVTQTPRYLIKTRGQQVTLSCSPISGHRSVSWYQQTPGQGLQFLFEYFSETQRNKGNFPGRFSGRQFSNSRSEMNVSTLELGDSALYLCASSGKDTQYFGPGTRLTVL.

The gene calls are TRBV5-6 and TRBJ1-5; 9 positions match TRBD1. The J segment lost 7 bases and the V segment lost 4 bases, leaving 6 bases of the junction unmatched. Germline V gives CDR1 SGHDT, CDR2 YYEEEE. The CDR3 consists of 14 residues. The DNA for the CDR3 is TGTGCCAGCAGCCGGGACAGGGCGGGACAGCCCCAGCATTTT. Translated, it gives CASSRDRAGQPQHF.

V is TRBV4-3 and J is TRBJ1-2; tentatively, D is TRBD1 (5 bases). Trimming left V 0 bases short and J 2 bases short, with 16 bases between. The CDR3 consists of 17 residues. Germline V gene data show CDR1 as LGHNA and CDR2 as YSLEER. The CDR3 DNA sequence: TGCGCCAGCAGCCAAGATCTGGCAGGGAGGTCAAACTATGGCTACACCTTC. Translating it yields CASSQDLAGRSNYGYTF.

This clone was observed a few times. V is TRBV9 and J is TRBJ2-7, with TRBD2 identical over 9 bases. Germline trimming cut 0 bases from V and 3 bases from J; bases unmatched to any gene: 1. Germline values: CDR1 SGDLS, CDR2 YYNGEE. The CDR3 is made up of 14 amino acids. CDR3 in amino acids: CASSVGLADYEQYF. CDR3 nucleotide sequence: TGTGCCAGCAGCGTAGGACTAGCGGACTACGAGCAGTACTTC. Together with reference TRBV9 and TRBJ2-7, the CDR3 gives the full variable domain: DSGVTQTPKHLITATGQRVTLRCSPRSGDLSVYWYQQSLDQGLQFLIQYYNGEERAKGNILERFSAQQFPDLHSELNLSSLELGDSALYFCASSVGLADYEQYFGPGTRLTVT.

The chain uses TRBV19 and TRBJ1-2; D gene ambiguous. Germline loops: CDR1 LNHDA, CDR2 SQIVND (reference sequence). The CDR3 runs to 13 residues. The ends were cut back, 6 bases at V and 5 bases at J, with 13 bases in the middle. CDR3 sequence reads: CASRVGGSYGYTF. CDR3 nucleotide sequence: TGTGCCAGTAGGGTAGGCGGGTCGTATGGCTACACCTTC.

The chain has TRBV5-4 and TRBJ1-2; perhaps TRBD1 as D (6 bases). CDR3 length: 14 amino acids. The germline gives CDR1 SGHNT, CDR2 YYREEE (reference sequence). Trimming took 4 bases from V and 4 from J, leaving 14 bases between them. The CDR3 sequence is CASSRDNSFYGYTF. The CDR3 DNA sequence: TGTGCCAGCAGCCGGGACAATTCATTCTATGGCTACACCTTC. The full variable domain, in which reference TRBV5-4 and TRBJ1-2 provide the parts outside the CDR3, is ETGVTQSPTHLIKTRGQQVTLRCSSQSGHNTVSWYQQALGQGPQFIFQYYREEENGRGNFPPRFSGLQFPNYSSELNVNALELDDSALYLCASSRDNSFYGYTFGSGTRLTVV.

The rearrangement joins TRBV18 to TRBJ2-1; 8 bases fit TRBD1. The CDR3 runs to 16 residues. Germline values: CDR1 KGHSH, CDR2 LQKENI. With 0 bases clipped from V and 4 bases from J, the junction kept 5 bases outside the gene matches. CDR3 in DNA: TGTGCCAGCTCACCACCTAGGACAGGGACTTACAATGAGCAGTTCTTC. Translation gives CASSPPRTGTYNEQFF.

The J gene is TRBJ1-2, the V gene TRBV19, with D hard to call. Germline V gives CDR1 LNHDA, CDR2 SQIVND (reference sequence). The V and J ends lost 3 bases and 1 base respectively, with 6 bases between them. The CDR3 sequence is 13 residues long. For the CDR3, the DNA is TGTGCCAGTAGTATGGAGGGTAACTATGGCTACACCTTC. Amino acids: CASSMEGNYGYTF.

CDR3 nucleotide sequence: TGTGCCAGCAGTGAGGATTGGGGCAGGAACTATGGCTACACCTTC. Its translation: CASSEDWGRNYGYTF. The chain links TRBV2 to TRBJ1-2; D perhaps matches TRBD1 (5 bases). The CDR3 runs 15 residues. Germline V gene lookup returns CDR1 SNHLY and CDR2 FYNNEI. The V gene lost 3 bases and the J gene lost 2 bases, with 13 bases spanning the gap. The whole variable domain, filled in from reference TRBV2 and TRBJ1-2, reads EPEVTQTPSHQVTQMGQEVILRCVPISNHLYFYWYRQILGQKVEFLVSFYNNEISEKSEIFDDQFSVERPDGSNFTLKIRSTKLEDSAMYFCASSEDWGRNYGYTFGSGTRLTVV.

CDR3 region: CASTSLGGGLPGYTF. The CDR3 DNA follows: TGTGCCAGCACCTCCCTCGGCGGGGGGCTCCCTGGCTACACCTTC. The rearrangement uses TRBV27 and TRBJ1-2; weak D call: TRBD1 (6 bases). Trimming stripped 7 bases from V and 7 bases from J, with 22 bases between. This CDR3 is built from 15 residues. CDR1 and CDR2 from the germline V gene are MNHEY and SMNVEV (reference sequence).

The genes are TRBV19 and TRBJ2-3, with 9 nucleotides matching TRBD2. V dropped 3 bases and J dropped 1; count of bases not matched to a gene: 5. The CDR3 has 16 amino acids. In germline, CDR1 is LNHDA, CDR2 SQIVND (reference sequence). The CDR3 spells CASSIKLAGRTDTQYF. In nucleotides, the CDR3 is TGTGCCAGTAGTATTAAGCTAGCGGGACGCACAGATACGCAGTATTTT.